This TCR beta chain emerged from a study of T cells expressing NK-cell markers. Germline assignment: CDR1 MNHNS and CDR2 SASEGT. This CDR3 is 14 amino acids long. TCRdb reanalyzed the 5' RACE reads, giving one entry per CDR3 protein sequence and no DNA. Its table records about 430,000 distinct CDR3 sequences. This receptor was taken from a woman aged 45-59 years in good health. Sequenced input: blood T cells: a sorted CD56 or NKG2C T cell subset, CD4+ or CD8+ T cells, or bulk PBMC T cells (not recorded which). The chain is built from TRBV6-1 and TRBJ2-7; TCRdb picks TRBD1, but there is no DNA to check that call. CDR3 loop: CASNDGQGSYEQYF.